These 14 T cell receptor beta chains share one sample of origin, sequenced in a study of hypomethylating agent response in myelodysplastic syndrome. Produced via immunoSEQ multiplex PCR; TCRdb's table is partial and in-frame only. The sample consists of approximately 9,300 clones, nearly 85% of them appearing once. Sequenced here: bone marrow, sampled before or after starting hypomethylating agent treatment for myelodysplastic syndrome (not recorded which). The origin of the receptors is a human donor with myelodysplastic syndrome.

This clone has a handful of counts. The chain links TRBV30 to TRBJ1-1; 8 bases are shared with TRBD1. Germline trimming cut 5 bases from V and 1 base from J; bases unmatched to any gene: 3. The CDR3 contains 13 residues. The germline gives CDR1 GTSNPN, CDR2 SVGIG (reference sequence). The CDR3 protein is CAWGGTGNTEAFF. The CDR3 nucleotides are TGTGCCTGGGGGGGGACAGGGAACACTGAAGCTTTCTTT.

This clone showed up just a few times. Here the CDR3 reads CASRSSGEQYF. CDR3 in DNA: TGTGCCAGCAGGTCCAGTGGGGAGCAGTACTTC. The chain recombines TRBV2 with TRBJ2-7, with D hard to call. Per germline, CDR1 SNHLY and CDR2 FYNNEI. The CDR3 is made up of 11 amino acids. V was shortened by 6 bases and J by 7 bases, with 10 bases between the two germline ends.

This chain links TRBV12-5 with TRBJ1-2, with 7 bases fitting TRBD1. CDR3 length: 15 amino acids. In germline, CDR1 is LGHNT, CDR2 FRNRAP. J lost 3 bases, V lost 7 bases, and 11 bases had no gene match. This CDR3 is CASAKSGGGDYGYTF. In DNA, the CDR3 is TGTGCTAGTGCCAAGTCAGGGGGGGGCGACTATGGCTACACCTTC.

The CDR3 is CASSIPGQGTYEQYF. CDR3 DNA: TGTGCCAGCAGTATTCCGGGACAGGGTACCTACGAGCAGTACTTC. This chain uses TRBV7-9 with TRBJ2-7; 9 positions agree with TRBD1. Germline CDR1 SEHNR, CDR2 FQNEAQ (reference sequence). J was trimmed by 2 bases and V by 6 bases; bases with no gene match: 8. CDR3 length: 15 residues.

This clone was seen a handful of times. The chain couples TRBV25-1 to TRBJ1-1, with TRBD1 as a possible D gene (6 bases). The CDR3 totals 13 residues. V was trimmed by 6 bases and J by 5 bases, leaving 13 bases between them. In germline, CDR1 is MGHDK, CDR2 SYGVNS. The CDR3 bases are TGTGCCAGCAGATGGGGGGCGCTTACTGAAGCTTTCTTT. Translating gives CASRWGALTEAFF.

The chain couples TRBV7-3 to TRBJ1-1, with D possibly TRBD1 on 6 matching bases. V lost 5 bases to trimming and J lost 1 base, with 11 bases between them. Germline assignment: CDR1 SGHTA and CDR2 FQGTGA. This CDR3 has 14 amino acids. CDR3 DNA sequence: TGTGCCAGCAGCCAGGGGAGACGGAACACTGAAGCTTTCTTT. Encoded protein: CASSQGRRNTEAFF.

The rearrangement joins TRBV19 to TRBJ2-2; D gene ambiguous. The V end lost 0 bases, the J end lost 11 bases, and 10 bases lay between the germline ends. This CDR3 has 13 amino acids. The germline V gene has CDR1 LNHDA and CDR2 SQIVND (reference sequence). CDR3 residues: CASSIEARLELFF. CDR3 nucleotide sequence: TGTGCCAGTAGTATAGAAGCTAGACTTGAGCTGTTTTTT.

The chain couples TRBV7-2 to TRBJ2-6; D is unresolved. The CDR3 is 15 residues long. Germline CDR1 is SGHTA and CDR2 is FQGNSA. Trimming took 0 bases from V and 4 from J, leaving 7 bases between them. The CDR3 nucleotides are TGTGCCAGCAGCTTAGCCCGAGCCGGGGCCAACGTCCTGACTTTC. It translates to CASSLARAGANVLTF.

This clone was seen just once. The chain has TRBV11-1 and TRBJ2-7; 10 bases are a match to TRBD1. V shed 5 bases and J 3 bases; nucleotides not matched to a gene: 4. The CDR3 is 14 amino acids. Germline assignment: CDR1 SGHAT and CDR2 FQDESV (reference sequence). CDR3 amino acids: CASSPRTGGYEQYF. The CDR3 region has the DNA TGTGCCAGCAGCCCACGGACAGGGGGCTACGAGCAGTACTTC.

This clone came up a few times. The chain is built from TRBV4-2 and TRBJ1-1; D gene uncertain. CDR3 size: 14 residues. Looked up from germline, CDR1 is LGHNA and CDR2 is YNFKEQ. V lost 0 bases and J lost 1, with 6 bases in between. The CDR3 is CASSQEARNTEAFF. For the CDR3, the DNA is TGTGCCAGCAGCCAAGAGGCAAGGAACACTGAAGCTTTCTTT.

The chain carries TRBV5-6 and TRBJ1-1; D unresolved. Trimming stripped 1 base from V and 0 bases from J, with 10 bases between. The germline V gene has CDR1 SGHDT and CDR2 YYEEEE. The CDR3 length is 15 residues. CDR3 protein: CASSLYPTVNTEAFF. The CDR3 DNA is TGTGCCAGCAGCTTGTACCCTACAGTGAACACTGAAGCTTTCTTT.

This chain's CDR3 is CASRPTGEVGELFF. The DNA for the CDR3 is TGTGCCAGCAGGCCTACAGGGGAGGTCGGGGAGCTGTTTTTT. V and J are TRBV5-5 and TRBJ2-2, with a weak D call TRBD1 (7 bases). The germline gives CDR1 SGHKS, CDR2 YYEKEE (reference sequence). The CDR3 totals 14 residues. Trimming removed 5 bases from V and 7 bases from J, with 15 bases in between.

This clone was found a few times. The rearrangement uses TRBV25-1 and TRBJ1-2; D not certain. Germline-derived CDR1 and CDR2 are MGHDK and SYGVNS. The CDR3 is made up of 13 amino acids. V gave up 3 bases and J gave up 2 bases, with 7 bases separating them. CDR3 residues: CASSDHPNYGYTF. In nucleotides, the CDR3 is TGTGCCAGCAGTGATCATCCGAACTATGGCTACACCTTC.

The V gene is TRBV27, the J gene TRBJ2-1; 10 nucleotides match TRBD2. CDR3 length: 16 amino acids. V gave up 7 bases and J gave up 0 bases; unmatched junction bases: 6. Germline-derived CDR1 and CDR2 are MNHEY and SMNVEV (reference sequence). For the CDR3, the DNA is TGTGCCAGCACCCTAATAGCGGGGGGCTCCTACAATGAGCAGTTCTTC. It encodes CASTLIAGGSYNEQFF.